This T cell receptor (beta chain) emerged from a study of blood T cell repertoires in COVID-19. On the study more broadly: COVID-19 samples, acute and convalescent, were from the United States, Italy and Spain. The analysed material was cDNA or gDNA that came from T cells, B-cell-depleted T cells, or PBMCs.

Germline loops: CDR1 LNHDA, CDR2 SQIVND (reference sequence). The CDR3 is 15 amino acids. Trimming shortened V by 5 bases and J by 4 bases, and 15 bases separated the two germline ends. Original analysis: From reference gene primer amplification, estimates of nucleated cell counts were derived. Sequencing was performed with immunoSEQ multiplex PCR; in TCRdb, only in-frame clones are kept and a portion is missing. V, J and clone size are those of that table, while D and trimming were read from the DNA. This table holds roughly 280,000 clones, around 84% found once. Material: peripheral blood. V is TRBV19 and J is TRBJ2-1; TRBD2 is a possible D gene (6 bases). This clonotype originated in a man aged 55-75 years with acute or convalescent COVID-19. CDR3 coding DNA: TGTGCCAGTAGTGTCGGGGAGGCGGGGTACAATGAGCAGTTCTTC. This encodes CASSVGEAGYNEQFF.